The 32 T cell receptor beta chains in this list originate from one sample, sequenced in a study of T cell repertoires in cytomegalovirus infection. TCRdb reanalysed the reads using MiXCR and keeps one entry per CDR3 protein. The top ten clones hold around 8.7% of a sample with a few hundred thousand distinct CDR3 sequences, around 15% of them seen once. Input material: PBMCs. The receptor source for this set is a human donor in good health (CMV status not recorded). Some clones in this sample may be carry-over from other donors' samples.

This clonotype has a count of ten or more. The gene calls are TRBV10-3 and TRBJ2-1, with 8 positions matching TRBD1. Trimming removed 0 bases from V and 6 bases from J; junction bases left unmatched: 10. CDR3 length: 17 amino acids. Germline CDR1 and CDR2: ENHRY and SYGVKD. CDR3 loop: CAISESGGRGRFNEQFF. Here the CDR3 DNA reads TGTGCCATCAGTGAGTCGGGGGGCAGGGGGCGTTTCAATGAGCAGTTCTTC.

Only a few counts were recorded for this clonotype. The chain joins TRBV29-1 to TRBJ2-7; D not certain. The CDR3 consists of 11 residues. From germline, CDR1 is SQVTM and CDR2 ANQGSEA. The V end was cut by 4 bases, the J end by 4 bases, with 8 bases between. The CDR3 is CSVGLGYEQYF. CDR3 bases: TGCAGCGTTGGACTGGGGTACGAGCAGTACTTC.

Many counts were recorded for this clonotype. The DNA of the CDR3 is TGTGCCAGCAGTCCGCAGTACGAGCAGTACTTC. Translating it yields CASSPQYEQYF. The chain employs TRBV28 and TRBJ2-7; D gene unclear. The CDR3 runs to 11 residues. V was trimmed by 5 bases and J by 4 bases, leaving 6 bases between them. Germline V gene sequence: CDR1 MDHEN, CDR2 SYDVKM.

V usage is TRBV10-2 and J usage is TRBJ2-7; TRBD2 matches at 7 bases. With V trimmed by 2 bases and J by 4 bases, 2 bases remained unmatched. Germline-derived CDR1 and CDR2 are WSHSY and SAAADI. This CDR3 contains 13 residues. The CDR3 is CASSEGGGYEQYF. The CDR3, as DNA: TGCGCCAGCAGTGAGGGGGGGGGGTACGAGCAGTACTTC.

The chain's CDR3 is CASSSIQGANTGELFF. CDR3 bases: TGTGCCAGCAGCTCAATACAGGGGGCTAACACCGGGGAGCTGTTTTTT. The J gene is TRBJ2-2, the V gene TRBV5-6; 9 bases agree with TRBD1. CDR3 length: 16 residues. CDR1 and CDR2 from the germline V gene are SGHDT and YYEEEE. Trimming at V came to 3 bases and at J to 2 bases, leaving 5 bases not matched to a gene.

The rearrangement links TRBV19 to TRBJ2-1, with D perhaps assigned TRBD1 or TRBD2 (7 bases each). Germline CDR1 and CDR2: LNHDA and SQIVND (reference sequence). The CDR3 extends over 15 amino acids. V lost 3 bases, J lost 0 bases, and 9 bases lay in between. CDR3 coding DNA: TGTGCCAGTAGTATCAGGGGGGGCTCCTACAATGAGCAGTTCTTC. Translating gives CASSIRGGSYNEQFF.

This clonotype was observed many times. J is TRBJ1-1 and V is TRBV7-3; tentative D call: TRBD1 (5 bases). Germline CDR1 is SGHTA and CDR2 is FQGTGA. The CDR3 length is 15 residues. Trimming pared 4 bases from V and 4 bases from J, leaving 16 bases between. The CDR3 nucleotides read TGTGCCAGCAGCTACCAGGGCGGGGCTCGCACTGAAGCTTTCTTT. This gives the protein CASSYQGGARTEAFF.

This sequence joins TRBV11-3 and TRBJ2-1, with no clear D. Germline V gene sequence: CDR1 SGHNT, CDR2 YENEEA. V lost 4 bases to trimming and J lost 0 bases, with 13 bases between them. This CDR3 spans 16 amino acids. The CDR3 nucleotides read TGTGCCAGCAGCTCCAGTGGGGTAAGCTCCTACAATGAGCAGTTCTTC. The encoded protein is CASSSSGVSSYNEQFF.

This clonotype has at least ten counts. The chain is built from TRBV7-2 and TRBJ2-3, with 9 bases matching TRBD1. Per the germline V gene, CDR1 is SGHTA and CDR2 is FQGNSA. The J segment lost 8 bases and the V segment lost 2 bases, leaving 8 bases of the junction unmatched. The CDR3 loop spans 15 amino acids. CDR3 sequence reads: CASSLWGQGGGTQYF. CDR3 nucleotides: TGTGCCAGCAGCTTATGGGGACAGGGAGGTGGTACGCAGTATTTT.

Many counts were recorded for this clonotype. The chain joins TRBV5-1 to TRBJ2-5; D possibly corresponds to TRBD2 (6 bases). Germline V lookup: CDR1 SGHRS, CDR2 YFSETQ. The CDR3 has 15 residues. Deletions cut 4 bases from V and 1 base from J, with 14 bases between. The CDR3 spells CASSAGSGPQETQYF. The CDR3 coding sequence is TGCGCCAGCAGCGCCGGGAGTGGGCCCCAAGAGACCCAGTACTTC.

This clonotype was seen at least ten times. V gene TRBV7-8 combines with J gene TRBJ2-5; the match to TRBD2 covers 11 bases. V was pared by 6 bases and J by 3 bases, with 6 bases of the junction left unmatched. CDR3 length: 15 amino acids. CDR1 SGHVS and CDR2 FQNEAQ come from the germline V gene. This chain's CDR3 is CASSRSGGDKETQYF. The CDR3 DNA sequence: TGTGCCAGCAGTCGTAGCGGGGGGGATAAAGAGACCCAGTACTTC.

This clonotype showed up many times. V and J are TRBV7-8 and TRBJ2-7; TRBD1 matches 9 bases. This CDR3 contains 13 residues. Germline V gives CDR1 SGHVS, CDR2 FQNEAQ. V shed 5 bases and J 4 bases; nucleotides not matched to a gene: 3. CDR3 residues: CASSRTGAYEQYF. CDR3 bases: TGTGCCAGCAGCAGGACAGGGGCTTACGAGCAGTACTTC. Based on the CDR3 plus reference TRBV7-8 and TRBJ2-7, the full variable domain is GAGVSQSPRYKVAKRGQDVALRCDPISGHVSLFWYQQALGQGPEFLTYFQNEAQLDKSGLPSDRFFAERPEGSVSTLKIQRTQQEDSAVYLCASSRTGAYEQYFGPGTRLTVT.

This clonotype was seen a handful of times. The V and J genes are TRBV20-1 and TRBJ1-3; D is unclear. Trimming pared 3 bases from V and 0 bases from J, leaving 9 bases between. The CDR3 runs to 14 residues. Germline V gene sequence: CDR1 DFQATT, CDR2 SNEGSKA (reference sequence). This CDR3 is CSASLWTSGNTIYF. For the CDR3, the DNA is TGCAGTGCTAGTCTTTGGACCTCTGGAAACACCATATATTTT.

The chain joins TRBV29-1 to TRBJ2-4; TRBD1 is a possible D gene (8 bases). The CDR3 is 12 residues long. Trimming stripped 0 bases from V and 15 bases from J, with 15 bases between. CDR1 is SQVTM, CDR2 ANQGSEA, per germline. CDR3 protein: CSVEEGRDRPYF. In DNA, the CDR3 is TGCAGCGTTGAAGAAGGGAGGGACAGGCCGTACTTC.

This clonotype was picked up many times. The chain links TRBV7-6 to TRBJ1-5; no clear D gene. Trimming took 1 base from V and 1 from J, leaving 8 bases between them. Germline CDR1 SGHVS, CDR2 FNYEAQ. The length of the CDR3 is 15 residues. The CDR3 DNA reads as TGTGCCAGCAGCTTAGGTTCGGCAAGCAATCAGCCCCAGCATTTT. This codes for CASSLGSASNQPQHF.

This clonotype was detected many times. The V gene is TRBV11-2, the J gene TRBJ2-3; 9 bases fit TRBD2. Germline CDR1 reads SGHAT; CDR2 reads FQNNGV. Trimming at V came to 5 bases and at J to 2 bases, leaving 20 bases not matched to a gene. The CDR3 has 20 residues. Here the CDR3 reads CASSRPRSQPGLATTDTQYF. The DNA of the CDR3 is TGTGCCAGCAGCCGACCCCGGAGCCAGCCCGGACTAGCGACCACAGATACGCAGTATTTT.

V and J are TRBV6-2 or TRBV6-3 and TRBJ2-1; 8 bases are shared with TRBD2. The V segment lost 8 bases and the J segment 8 bases; nucleotides outside the gene matches: 5. Germline V gene lookup returns CDR1 MNHEY and CDR2 SVGEGT. This CDR3 has 12 amino acids. In DNA form, the CDR3 reads TGTGCCAGCTCCGGGACTAGATATGAGCAGTTCTTC. The encoded protein is CASSGTRYEQFF.

The genes are TRBV28 and TRBJ1-2; no clear D. Germline CDR1 MDHEN, CDR2 SYDVKM. This CDR3 has 13 residues. V lost 8 bases and J 2 bases, leaving 12 bases between the germline ends. CDR3 amino acids: CASENAGNYGYTF. CDR3 coding DNA: TGTGCCAGCGAAAATGCCGGCAACTATGGCTACACCTTC.

The chain joins TRBV20-1 to TRBJ2-3; 10 positions agree with TRBD1. CDR1 DFQATT and CDR2 SNEGSKA come from the germline V gene (reference sequence). Trimming removed 3 bases from V and 2 bases from J; junction bases left unmatched: 8. The CDR3 consists of 16 residues. The CDR3 loop is CSARSGQGIVTDTQYF. The CDR3 coding sequence is TGCAGTGCTAGGTCGGGACAGGGGATTGTCACAGATACGCAGTATTTT.

In its sample, this clonotype was seen many times. The rearrangement joins TRBV4-3 to TRBJ2-1, with D perhaps TRBD2 (6 bases). In germline, CDR1 is LGHNA, CDR2 YSLEER. V gave up 0 bases and J gave up 5 bases, with 11 bases separating them. The CDR3 runs to 15 residues. The CDR3: CASSQDGRFHNEQFF. The DNA of the CDR3 is TGCGCCAGCAGCCAAGATGGGAGGTTCCACAATGAGCAGTTCTTC.

The rearrangement uses TRBV28 and TRBJ1-2; 11 positions agree with TRBD1. This CDR3 is built from 16 residues. Germline V lookup: CDR1 MDHEN, CDR2 SYDVKM. J was trimmed by 8 bases and V by 3 bases; bases with no gene match: 11. CDR3 protein: CASSFPAGQGGKGYTF. CDR3 nucleotides: TGTGCCAGCAGTTTCCCAGCGGGACAGGGGGGAAAAGGCTACACCTTC.

Many counts were recorded for this clonotype. Germline and junction disagree at one end, which may indicate a read error. The chain has TRBV7-2 and TRBJ1-1; possibly TRBD1 for D (5 bases). CDR1 is SGHTA, CDR2 FQGNSA, per germline. The CDR3 sequence is 14 residues long. The CDR3 DNA sequence: TGTGCCAGCAGAATTACCGGGGCACGCGCCGAAGCCTTCTTT. Its translation: CASRITGARAEAFF.

This rearrangement joins TRBV7-8 to TRBJ2-3; weak D call: TRBD2 (6 bases). The CDR3 sequence is 15 residues long. CDR1 and CDR2 (germline): SGHVS, FQNEAQ. Trimming took 4 bases from V and 2 from J, leaving 13 bases between them. The CDR3 loop reads CASSYGGEPTDTQYF. The CDR3 DNA sequence: TGTGCCAGCAGCTATGGCGGGGAACCCACAGATACGCAGTATTTT.

This chain's CDR3 is CASSEYRDPTDTQYF. CDR3 nucleotides: TGTGCCAGCAGTGAATACCGGGACCCCACAGATACGCAGTATTTT. The V and J genes are TRBV28 and TRBJ2-3; the D call may be TRBD1 or TRBD2 (5 bases each). Per germline, CDR1 MDHEN and CDR2 SYDVKM. The CDR3 extends over 15 amino acids. V dropped 5 bases and J dropped 2 bases, with 14 bases sitting between them. The whole variable domain, remainder taken from reference TRBV28 and TRBJ2-3, is DVKVTQSSRYLVKRTGEKVFLECVQDMDHENMFWYRQDPGLGLRLIYFSYDVKMKEKGDIPEGYSVSREKKERFSLILESASTNQTSMYLCASSEYRDPTDTQYFGPGTRLTVL.

Only a few counts were recorded for this clonotype. V and J are TRBV12-3 or TRBV12-4 and TRBJ2-1; possibly TRBD1 or TRBD2 for D (6 bases each). Trimming removed 3 bases from V and 7 bases from J, with 16 bases in between. The CDR3 contains 15 residues. CDR3 sequence: CASSFLGGQGNEQFF. CDR3 in DNA: TGTGCCAGCAGTTTCCTCGGGGGCCAGGGGAATGAGCAGTTCTTC.

The J gene is TRBJ2-7, the V gene TRBV10-3; 14 bases line up with TRBD2. The CDR3 sequence is 17 residues long. CDR1 ENHRY and CDR2 SYGVKD come from the germline V gene. Trimming removed 1 base from V and 5 bases from J; junction bases left unmatched: 7. As DNA, the CDR3 is TGTGCCATCAGTGAGTATTCCGGGACTAGCGGGAGAGACGAGCAGTACTTC. This gives the protein CAISEYSGTSGRDEQYF.

About this clonotype itself: A much larger clone is a single base away; this may be a read error. This chain links TRBV7-9 with TRBJ2-1; no definite D call. Trimming cost V 5 bases and J 7 bases, with 9 bases left between them. This CDR3 has 12 residues. The germline V gene encodes CDR1 SEHNR and CDR2 FQNEAQ (reference sequence). The CDR3 spells CASSTDSNEQFF. CDR3 sequence (DNA): TGTGCCAGCAGCACTGACTCGAATGAGCAGTTCTTC.

This clonotype was observed a few times. The chain recombines TRBV6-1 with TRBJ1-5; D gene unclear. V dropped 2 bases and J dropped 4 bases, with 9 bases sitting between them. Germline V CDR1 and CDR2: MNHNS, SASEGT. CDR3 length: 14 amino acids. For the CDR3, the DNA is TGTGCCAGCAGTGAATTAATGCAGAATCAGCCCCAGCATTTT. Protein: CASSELMQNQPQHF.

This clonotype was seen at least ten times. The CDR3 here is CAIIGTSGRAQSPIEDNEQFF. CDR3 in DNA: TGTGCCATCATCGGGACTAGCGGGAGGGCCCAGTCCCCCATAGAGGACAATGAGCAGTTCTTC. J is TRBJ2-1 and V is TRBV10-3; 16 nucleotides align to TRBD2. This CDR3 is 21 amino acids long. V gave up 7 bases and J gave up 5 bases; unmatched junction bases: 20. CDR1 and CDR2 from the germline V gene are ENHRY and SYGVKD.

This chain links TRBV7-9 with TRBJ1-3; weak D call: TRBD1 (6 bases). CDR1 and CDR2 (germline): SEHNR, FQNEAQ (reference sequence). With 4 bases removed from V and 0 bases from J, the gap between germline ends came to 16 bases. CDR3 length: 17 residues. CDR3 in amino acids: CASSSPRTAASGNTIYF. CDR3 DNA: TGTGCCAGCAGCTCACCCCGGACAGCAGCCTCTGGAAACACCATATATTTT. The variable domain in full, completed from reference TRBV7-9 and TRBJ1-3, reads DTGVSQNPRHKITKRGQNVTFRCDPISEHNRLYWYRQTLGQGPEFLTYFQNEAQLEKSRLLSDRFSAERPKGSFSTLEIQRTEQGDSAMYLCASSSPRTAASGNTIYFGEGSWLTVV.

This clonotype was picked up many times. The gene calls are TRBV27 and TRBJ2-1; 8 nucleotides agree with TRBD2. The CDR3 has 17 residues. Germline V lookup: CDR1 MNHEY, CDR2 SMNVEV (reference sequence). Trimming at V came to 6 bases and at J to 0 bases, leaving 10 bases not matched to a gene. CDR3 protein: CASSSGGGPSSYNEQFF. The CDR3, as DNA: TGTGCCAGCAGCTCCGGGGGGGGGCCTAGCTCCTACAATGAGCAGTTCTTC.

The chain links TRBV29-1 to TRBJ2-1, with D possibly matching TRBD1 (6 bases). The V gene's germline CDR1 is SQVTM and CDR2 ANQGSEA. CDR3 size: 12 residues. Deletions cut 7 bases from V and 5 bases from J, with 12 bases between. The CDR3 DNA follows: TGCAGCGAGAGGGGGATTAACAATGAGCAGTTCTTC. It is translated as CSERGINNEQFF.